This TCR beta chain emerged from a study of graft-versus-host responses after intestinal transplantation. As for the study in general: Anti-thymocyte globulin served as induction for all recipients, who then took tacrolimus and steroids for around 3 years. The study, taken as a whole, reports: Clonal ratios of graft-versus-host to host-versus-graft in allografts were high for patients exhibiting graft-donor T cell macrochimerism. After transplant, early declines in HvG clones were associated with peak levels of circulating GvH clones. Present in recipient marrow, GvH clones included some that appeared first in ileum or blood.

Using immunoSEQ multiplex PCR, the repertoire was profiled, and TCRdb retains in-frame clones only, with some absent. The table has 65,000 to 100,000 clones, 85% to 95% seen once. Points on this clone: Its antigen is still unknown.

In germline, CDR1 is SGHDN, CDR2 FVKESK. Trimming left V 4 bases short and J 2 bases short, with 15 bases between. The CDR3 sequence is 16 residues long. Sequencing used unstimulated CD8+ T cells sorted from spleen or lymph node cells, obtained before transplant. The genes are TRBV14 and TRBJ2-1; D perhaps matches TRBD1 (5 bases). This TCR came from a human donor who was the organ donor for an intestinal transplant. The CDR3 DNA sequence: TGTGCCAGCAGCCTTAGGGGCCTGCCCCCCTACAATGAGCAGTTCTTC. This sequence encodes CASSLRGLPPYNEQFF.